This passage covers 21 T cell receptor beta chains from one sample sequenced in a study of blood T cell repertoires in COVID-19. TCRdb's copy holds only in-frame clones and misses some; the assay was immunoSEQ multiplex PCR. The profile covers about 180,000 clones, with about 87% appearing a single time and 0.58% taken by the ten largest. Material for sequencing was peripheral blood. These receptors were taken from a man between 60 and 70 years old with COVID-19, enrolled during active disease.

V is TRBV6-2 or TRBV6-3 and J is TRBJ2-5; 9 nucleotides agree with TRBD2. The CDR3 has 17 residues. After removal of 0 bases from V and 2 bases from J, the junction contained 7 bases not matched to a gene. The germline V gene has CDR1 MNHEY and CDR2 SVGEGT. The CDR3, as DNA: TGTGCCAGCAGTTACTCGCTGGCGGGAGGGTCACAAGAGACCCAGTACTTC. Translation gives CASSYSLAGGSQETQYF.

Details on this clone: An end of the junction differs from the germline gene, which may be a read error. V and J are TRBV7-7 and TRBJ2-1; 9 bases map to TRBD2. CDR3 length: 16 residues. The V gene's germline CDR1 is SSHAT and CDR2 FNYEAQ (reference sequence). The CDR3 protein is CASSPVAAGGRNEQFF. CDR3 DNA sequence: TGTGCTAGCAGCCCAGTCGCGGCGGGAGGGCGCAATGAGCAGTTCTTC.

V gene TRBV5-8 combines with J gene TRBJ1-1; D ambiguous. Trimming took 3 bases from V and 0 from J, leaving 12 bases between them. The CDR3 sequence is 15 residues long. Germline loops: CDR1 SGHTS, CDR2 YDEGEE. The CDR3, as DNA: TGTGCCAGCAGCTCACGATGGCACCTGAACACTGAAGCTTTCTTT. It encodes CASSSRWHLNTEAFF.

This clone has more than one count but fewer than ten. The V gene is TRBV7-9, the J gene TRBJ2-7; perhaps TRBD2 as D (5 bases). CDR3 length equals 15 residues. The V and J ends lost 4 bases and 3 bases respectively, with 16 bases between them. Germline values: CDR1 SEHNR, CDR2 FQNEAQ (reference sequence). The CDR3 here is CASSSIRSSSYEQYF. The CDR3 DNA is TGTGCCAGCAGCTCAATCCGTTCTAGCAGCTACGAGCAGTACTTC.

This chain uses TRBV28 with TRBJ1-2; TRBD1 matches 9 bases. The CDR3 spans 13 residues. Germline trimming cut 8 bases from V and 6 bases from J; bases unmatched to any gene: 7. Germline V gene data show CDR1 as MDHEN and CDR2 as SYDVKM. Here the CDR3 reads CASYPRQGDGYTF. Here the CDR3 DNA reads TGTGCCAGCTATCCCAGACAGGGGGATGGCTACACCTTC.

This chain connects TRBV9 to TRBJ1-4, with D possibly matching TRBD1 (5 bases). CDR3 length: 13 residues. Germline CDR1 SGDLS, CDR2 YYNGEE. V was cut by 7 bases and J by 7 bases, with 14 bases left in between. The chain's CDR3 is CASGQGMGEKLFF. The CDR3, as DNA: TGTGCCAGCGGGCAGGGAATGGGTGAAAAACTGTTTTTT.

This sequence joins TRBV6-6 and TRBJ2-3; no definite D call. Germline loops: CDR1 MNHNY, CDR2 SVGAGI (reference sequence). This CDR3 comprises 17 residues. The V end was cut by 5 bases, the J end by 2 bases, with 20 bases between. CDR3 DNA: TGTGCCAGCAGTCGGAATCCTTATTCGGAGAACACAGATACGCAGTATTTT. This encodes CASSRNPYSENTDTQYF.

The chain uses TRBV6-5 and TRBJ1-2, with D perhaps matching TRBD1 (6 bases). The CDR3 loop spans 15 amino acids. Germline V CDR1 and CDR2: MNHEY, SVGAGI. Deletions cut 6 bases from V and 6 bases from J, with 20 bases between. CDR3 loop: CASRGGGTKGNGYTF. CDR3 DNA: TGTGCCAGCAGAGGGGGTGGCACCAAGGGGAATGGCTACACCTTC.

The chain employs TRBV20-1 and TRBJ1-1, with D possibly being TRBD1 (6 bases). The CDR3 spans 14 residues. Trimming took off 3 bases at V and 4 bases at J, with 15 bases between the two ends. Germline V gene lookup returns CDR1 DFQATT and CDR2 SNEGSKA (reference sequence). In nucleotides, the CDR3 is TGCAGTGCTAGTGTTATTGAACAGGGCACTGAAGCTTTCTTT. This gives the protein CSASVIEQGTEAFF.

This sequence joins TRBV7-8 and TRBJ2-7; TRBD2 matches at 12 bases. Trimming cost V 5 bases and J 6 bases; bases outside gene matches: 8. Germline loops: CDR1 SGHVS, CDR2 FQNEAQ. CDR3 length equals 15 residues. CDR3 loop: CASSPSLAGGGEQYF. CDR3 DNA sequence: TGTGCCAGCAGCCCATCCCTAGCGGGAGGGGGCGAGCAGTACTTC.

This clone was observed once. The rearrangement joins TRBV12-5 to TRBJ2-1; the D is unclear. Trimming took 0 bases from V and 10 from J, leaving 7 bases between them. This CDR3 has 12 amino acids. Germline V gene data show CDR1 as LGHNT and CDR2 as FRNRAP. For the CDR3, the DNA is TGTGCTAGTGGTTTGGTAGCATGGGAGCAGTTCTTC. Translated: CASGLVAWEQFF.

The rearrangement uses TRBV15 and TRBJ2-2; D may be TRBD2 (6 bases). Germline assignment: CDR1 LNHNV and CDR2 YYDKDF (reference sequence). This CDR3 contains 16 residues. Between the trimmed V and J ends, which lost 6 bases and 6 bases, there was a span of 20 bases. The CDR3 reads CATRPGGGLTAGELFF. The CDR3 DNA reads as TGTGCCACCAGACCCGGGGGTGGTTTGACCGCCGGGGAGCTGTTTTTT. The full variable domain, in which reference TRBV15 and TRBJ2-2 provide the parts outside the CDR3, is DAMVIQNPRYQVTQFGKPVTLSCSQTLNHNVMYWYQQKSSQAPKLLFHYYDKDFNNEADTPDNFQSRRPNTSFCFLDIRSPGLGDTAMYLCATRPGGGLTAGELFFGEGSRLTVL.

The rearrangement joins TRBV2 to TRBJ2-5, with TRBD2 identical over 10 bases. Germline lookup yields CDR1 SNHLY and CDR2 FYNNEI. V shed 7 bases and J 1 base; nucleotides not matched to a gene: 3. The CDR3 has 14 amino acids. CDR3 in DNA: TGTGCCAGCACGCGGACTAGCGGCCAAGAGACCCAGTACTTC. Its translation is CASTRTSGQETQYF.

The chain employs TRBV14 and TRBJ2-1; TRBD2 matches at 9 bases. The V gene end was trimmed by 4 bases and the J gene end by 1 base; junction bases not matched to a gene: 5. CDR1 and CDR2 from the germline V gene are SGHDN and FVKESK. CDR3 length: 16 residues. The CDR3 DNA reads TGTGCCAGCAGCCCTAGCGGGATCCCATCCTACAATGAGCAGTTCTTC. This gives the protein CASSPSGIPSYNEQFF. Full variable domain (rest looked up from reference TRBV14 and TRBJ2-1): EAGVTQFPSHSVIEKGQTVTLRCDPISGHDNLYWYRRVMGKEIKFLLHFVKESKQDESGMPNNRFLAERTGGTYSTLKVQPAELEDSGVYFCASSPSGIPSYNEQFFGPGTRLTVL.

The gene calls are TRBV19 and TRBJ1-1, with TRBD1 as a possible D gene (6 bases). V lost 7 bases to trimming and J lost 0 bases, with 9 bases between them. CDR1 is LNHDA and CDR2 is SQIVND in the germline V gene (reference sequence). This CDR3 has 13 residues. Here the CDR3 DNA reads TGTGCCAGTACCGACAGGCTGAACACTGAAGCTTTCTTT. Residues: CASTDRLNTEAFF.

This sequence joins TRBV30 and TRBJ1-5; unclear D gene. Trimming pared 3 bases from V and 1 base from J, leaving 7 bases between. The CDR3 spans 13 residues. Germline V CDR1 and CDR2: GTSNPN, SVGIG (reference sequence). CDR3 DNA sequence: TGTGCCTGGAGGGGCAGCAGCAATCAGCCCCAGCATTTT. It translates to CAWRGSSNQPQHF.

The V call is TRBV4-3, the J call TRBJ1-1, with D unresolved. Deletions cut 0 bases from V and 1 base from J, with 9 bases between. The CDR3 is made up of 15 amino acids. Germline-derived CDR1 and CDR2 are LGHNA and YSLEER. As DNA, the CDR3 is TGCGCCAGCAGCCAAGACCCCAGTCCGAACACTGAAGCTTTCTTT. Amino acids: CASSQDPSPNTEAFF.

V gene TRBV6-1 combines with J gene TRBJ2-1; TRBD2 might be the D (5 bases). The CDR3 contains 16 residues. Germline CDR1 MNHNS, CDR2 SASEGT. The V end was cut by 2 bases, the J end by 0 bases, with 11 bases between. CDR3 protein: CASSEWRASSYNEQFF. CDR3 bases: TGTGCCAGCAGTGAATGGCGGGCTAGCTCCTACAATGAGCAGTTCTTC.

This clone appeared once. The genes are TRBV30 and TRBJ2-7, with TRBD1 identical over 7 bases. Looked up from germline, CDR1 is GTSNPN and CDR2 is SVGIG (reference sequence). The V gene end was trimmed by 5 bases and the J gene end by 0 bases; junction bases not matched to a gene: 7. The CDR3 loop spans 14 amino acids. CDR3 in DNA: TGTGCCTGGTCGACCGGGACAGTCTCCTACGAGCAGTACTTC. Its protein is CAWSTGTVSYEQYF.

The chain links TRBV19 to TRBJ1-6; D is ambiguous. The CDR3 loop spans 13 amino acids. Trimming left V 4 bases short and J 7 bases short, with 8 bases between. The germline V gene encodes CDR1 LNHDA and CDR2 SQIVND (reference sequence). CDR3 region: CASSTKQNSPLHF. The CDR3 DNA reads TGTGCCAGTAGTACCAAACAGAATTCACCCCTCCACTTT.

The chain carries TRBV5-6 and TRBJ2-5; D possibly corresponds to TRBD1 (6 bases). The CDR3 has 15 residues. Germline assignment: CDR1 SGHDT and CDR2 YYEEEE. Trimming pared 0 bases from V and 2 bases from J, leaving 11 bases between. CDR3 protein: CASSLGRQAQETQYF. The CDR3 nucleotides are TGTGCCAGCAGCTTGGGTCGACAGGCTCAAGAGACCCAGTACTTC.